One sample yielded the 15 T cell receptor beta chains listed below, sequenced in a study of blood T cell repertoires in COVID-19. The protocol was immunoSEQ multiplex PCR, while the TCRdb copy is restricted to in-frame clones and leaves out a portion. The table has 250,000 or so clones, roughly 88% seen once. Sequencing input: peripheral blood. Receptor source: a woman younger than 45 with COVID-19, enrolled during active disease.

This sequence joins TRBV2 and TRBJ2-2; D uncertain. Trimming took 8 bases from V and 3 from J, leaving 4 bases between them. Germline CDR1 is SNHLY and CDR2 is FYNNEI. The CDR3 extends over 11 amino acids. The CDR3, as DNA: TGTGCCAGCGTAGACACCGGGGAGCTGTTTTTT. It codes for CASVDTGELFF.

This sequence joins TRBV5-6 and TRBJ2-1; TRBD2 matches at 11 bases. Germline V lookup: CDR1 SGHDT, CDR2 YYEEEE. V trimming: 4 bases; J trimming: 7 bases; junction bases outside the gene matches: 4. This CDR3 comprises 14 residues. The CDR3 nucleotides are TGTGCCAGCAGCCCACTAGCGGGAGTGAATGAGCAGTTCTTC. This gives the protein CASSPLAGVNEQFF.

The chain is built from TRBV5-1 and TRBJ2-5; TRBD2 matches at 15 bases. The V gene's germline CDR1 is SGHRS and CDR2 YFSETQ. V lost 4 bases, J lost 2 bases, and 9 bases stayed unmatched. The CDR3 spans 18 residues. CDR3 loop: CASSPGTSGGLSQETQYF. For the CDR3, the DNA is TGCGCCAGCAGCCCTGGGACTAGCGGGGGGCTTTCGCAAGAGACCCAGTACTTC.

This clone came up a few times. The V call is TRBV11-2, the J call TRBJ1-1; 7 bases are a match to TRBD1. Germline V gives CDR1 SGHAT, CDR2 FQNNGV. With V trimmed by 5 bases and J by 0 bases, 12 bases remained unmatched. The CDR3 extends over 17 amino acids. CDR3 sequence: CASSDTDRQGLNTEAFF. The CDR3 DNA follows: TGTGCCAGCAGCGACACGGACAGGCAGGGGTTGAACACTGAAGCTTTCTTT. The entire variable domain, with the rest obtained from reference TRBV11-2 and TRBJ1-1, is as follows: EAGVAQSPRYKIIEKRQSVAFWCNPISGHATLYWYQQILGQGPKLLIQFQNNGVVDDSQLPKDRFSAERLKGVDSTLKIQPAKLEDSAVYLCASSDTDRQGLNTEAFFGQGTRLTVV.

CDR3 DNA sequence: TGTGCCAGCTCCCACCGTAGCGGGAGCCGAACCGGGGAGCTGTTTTTT. Protein: CASSHRSGSRTGELFF. The V gene is TRBV7-8, the J gene TRBJ2-2, with 9 bases aligning to TRBD2. V lost 8 bases to trimming and J lost 5 bases; unmatched junction nucleotides: 12. The CDR3 has 16 residues. Germline V gene lookup returns CDR1 SGHVS and CDR2 FQNEAQ.

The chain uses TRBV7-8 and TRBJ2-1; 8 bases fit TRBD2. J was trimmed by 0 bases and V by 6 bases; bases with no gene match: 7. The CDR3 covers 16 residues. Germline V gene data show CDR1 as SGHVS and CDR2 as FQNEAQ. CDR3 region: CASRLGLASSYNEQFF. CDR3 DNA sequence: TGTGCCAGCAGGCTAGGACTAGCCTCCTCCTACAATGAGCAGTTCTTC.

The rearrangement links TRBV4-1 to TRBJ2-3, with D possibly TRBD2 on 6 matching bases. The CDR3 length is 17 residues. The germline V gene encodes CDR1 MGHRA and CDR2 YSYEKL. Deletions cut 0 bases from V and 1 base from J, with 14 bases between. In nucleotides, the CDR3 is TGCGCCAGCAGCCAAGATCTGATTCCGGGGGGCACAGATACGCAGTATTTT. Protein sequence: CASSQDLIPGGTDTQYF.

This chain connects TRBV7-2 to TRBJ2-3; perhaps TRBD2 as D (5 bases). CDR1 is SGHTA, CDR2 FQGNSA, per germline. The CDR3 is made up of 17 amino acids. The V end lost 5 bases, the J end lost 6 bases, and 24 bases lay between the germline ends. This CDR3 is CASSPQSQGLAPDTQYF. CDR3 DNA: TGTGCCAGCAGCCCGCAGTCCCAAGGGCTAGCACCCGATACGCAGTATTTT.

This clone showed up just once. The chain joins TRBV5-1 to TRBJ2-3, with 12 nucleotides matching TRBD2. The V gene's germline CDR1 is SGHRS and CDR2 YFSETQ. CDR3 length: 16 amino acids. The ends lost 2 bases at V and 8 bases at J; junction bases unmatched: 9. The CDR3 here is CASSLRTSGVSGTQYF. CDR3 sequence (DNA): TGCGCCAGCAGCTTAAGGACTAGCGGGGTTTCCGGTACGCAGTATTTT.

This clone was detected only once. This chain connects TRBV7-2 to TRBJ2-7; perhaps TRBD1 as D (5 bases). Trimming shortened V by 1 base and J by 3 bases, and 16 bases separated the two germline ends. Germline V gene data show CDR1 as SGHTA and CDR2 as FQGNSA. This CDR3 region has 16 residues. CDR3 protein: CASSLGTLNAFYEQYF. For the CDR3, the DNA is TGTGCCAGCAGCTTAGGGACACTGAACGCCTTCTACGAGCAGTACTTC.

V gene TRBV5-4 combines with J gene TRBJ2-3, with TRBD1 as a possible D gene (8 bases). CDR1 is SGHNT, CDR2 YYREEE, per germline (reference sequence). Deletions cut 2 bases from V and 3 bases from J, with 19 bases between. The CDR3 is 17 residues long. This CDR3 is CASSFPFGQGGTDTQYF. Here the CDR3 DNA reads TGTGCCAGCAGCTTCCCATTCGGACAGGGAGGGACAGATACGCAGTATTTT.

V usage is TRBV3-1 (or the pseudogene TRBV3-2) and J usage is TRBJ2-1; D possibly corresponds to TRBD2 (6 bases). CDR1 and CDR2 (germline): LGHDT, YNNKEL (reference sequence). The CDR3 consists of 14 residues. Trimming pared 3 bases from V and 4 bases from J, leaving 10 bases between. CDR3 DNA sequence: TGTGCCAGCAGCCAGGGGGGATCTTACAATGAGCAGTTCTTC. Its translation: CASSQGGSYNEQFF.

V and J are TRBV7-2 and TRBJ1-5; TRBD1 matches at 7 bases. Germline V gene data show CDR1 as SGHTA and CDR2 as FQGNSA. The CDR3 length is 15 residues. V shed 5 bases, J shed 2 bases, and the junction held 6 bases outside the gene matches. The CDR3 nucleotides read TGTGCCAGCAGCCCCGACAGGGCAGGCAATCAGCCCCAGCATTTT. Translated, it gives CASSPDRAGNQPQHF.

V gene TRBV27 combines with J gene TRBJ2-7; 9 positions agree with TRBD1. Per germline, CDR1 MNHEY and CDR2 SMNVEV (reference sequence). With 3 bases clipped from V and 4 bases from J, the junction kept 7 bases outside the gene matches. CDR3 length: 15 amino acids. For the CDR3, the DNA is TGTGCCAGCAGTTTCGGAGGGACAGGGCTTTACGAGCAGTACTTC. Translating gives CASSFGGTGLYEQYF.

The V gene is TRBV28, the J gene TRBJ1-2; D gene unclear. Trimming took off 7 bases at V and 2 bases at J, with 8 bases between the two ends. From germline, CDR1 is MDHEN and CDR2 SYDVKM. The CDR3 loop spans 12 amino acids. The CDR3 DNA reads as TGTGCCAGCATGGCCAGAAACTATGGCTACACCTTC. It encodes CASMARNYGYTF.